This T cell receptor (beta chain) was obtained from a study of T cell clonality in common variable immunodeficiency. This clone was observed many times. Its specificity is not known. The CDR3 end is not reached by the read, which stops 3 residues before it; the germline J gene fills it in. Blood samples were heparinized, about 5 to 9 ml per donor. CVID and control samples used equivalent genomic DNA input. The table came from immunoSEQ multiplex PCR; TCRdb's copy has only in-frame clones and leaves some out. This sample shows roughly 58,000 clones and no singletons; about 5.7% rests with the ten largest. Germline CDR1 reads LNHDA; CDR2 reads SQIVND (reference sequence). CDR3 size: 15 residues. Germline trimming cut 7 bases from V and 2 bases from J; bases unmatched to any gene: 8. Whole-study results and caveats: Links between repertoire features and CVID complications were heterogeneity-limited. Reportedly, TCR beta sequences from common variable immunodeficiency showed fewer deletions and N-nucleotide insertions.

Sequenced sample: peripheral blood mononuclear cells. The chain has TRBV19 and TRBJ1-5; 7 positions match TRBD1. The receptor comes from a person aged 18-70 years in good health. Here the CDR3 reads CASTEYRGGNQPQHF. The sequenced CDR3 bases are TGTGCCAGTACCGAATACAGGGGTGGCAATCAGCCC.